This entry lists 8 T cell receptor beta chains sequenced from one sample in a study of shared clonotypes between healthy human individuals. Naive CD8 cells lacked CD45RO, underwent positive selection for CCR7 and left out terminally differentiated effector memory CD45RA+ cells. TCRdb's copy holds only in-frame clones and misses some; the assay was immunoSEQ multiplex PCR. The sample yields 2 million or so clones, around 96% seen once. The source material was naive CD8+ T cells sorted from blood. These receptors came from a man younger than 30 in good health.

Details on this clone: Different DNA sequences within this sample yield the same CDR3. The chain employs TRBV29-1 and TRBJ1-1; possibly TRBD1 for D (5 bases). CDR3 length: 13 residues. Germline V CDR1 and CDR2: SQVTM, ANQGSEA. Trimming cost V 0 bases and J 0 bases, with 5 bases left between them. CDR3 in amino acids: CSVEEGLNTEAFF. The CDR3 DNA reads TGCAGCGTTGAAGAGGGGCTGAACACTGAAGCTTTCTTT.

V usage is TRBV25-1 and J usage is TRBJ2-1; 8 nucleotides agree with TRBD1. The CDR3 runs 14 residues. Germline loops: CDR1 MGHDK, CDR2 SYGVNS. V shed 3 bases, J shed 4 bases, and the junction held 2 bases outside the gene matches. CDR3 sequence reads: CASSDRGPYNEQFF. The CDR3 nucleotides are TGTGCCAGCAGTGACAGGGGGCCTTACAATGAGCAGTTCTTC.

This chain's CDR3 is CASNVHSPLSNQPQHF. CDR3 sequence (DNA): TGTGCCAGCAACGTGCACAGCCCCCTAAGCAATCAGCCCCAGCATTTT. The chain employs TRBV27 and TRBJ1-5; D remains unclear. The V gene lost 7 bases and the J gene lost 1 base, with 17 bases spanning the gap. This CDR3 contains 16 residues. The germline V gene has CDR1 MNHEY and CDR2 SMNVEV (reference sequence).

The chain has TRBV30 and TRBJ2-7; 13 bases fit TRBD2. V shed 0 bases and J 6 bases; nucleotides not matched to a gene: 2. The CDR3 contains 14 residues. CDR1 and CDR2 from the germline V gene are GTSNPN and SVGIG (reference sequence). In DNA form, the CDR3 reads TGTGCCTGGAGTGTCAGGACTAGCGGGAGCGAGCAGTACTTC. Protein product: CAWSVRTSGSEQYF. Filled out from reference TRBV30 and TRBJ2-7, the complete variable domain reads SQTIHQWPATLVQPVGSPLSLECTVEGTSNPNLYWYRQAAGRGLQLLFYSVGIGQISSEVPQNLSASRPQDRQFILSSKKLLLSDSGFYLCAWSVRTSGSEQYFGPGTRLTVT.

CDR3 in amino acids: CASSFQGGSTDTQYF. Written as DNA, the CDR3 is TGTGCCAGCAGCTTCCAGGGTGGGAGCACAGATACGCAGTATTTT. This chain connects TRBV5-4 to TRBJ2-3; D is perhaps TRBD1 (5 bases). Trimming shortened V by 2 bases and J by 0 bases, and 10 bases separated the two germline ends. The germline V gene encodes CDR1 SGHNT and CDR2 YYREEE (reference sequence). The CDR3 loop spans 15 amino acids.

The rearrangement uses TRBV11-2 and TRBJ2-3, with 11 nucleotides matching TRBD2. This CDR3 is 15 amino acids long. CDR1 is SGHAT, CDR2 FQNNGV, per germline. V lost 1 base and J lost 4; bases outside the gene matches: 1. The CDR3 DNA reads as TGTGCCAGCAGCTTAGCTAGCGGGGGGTCAGATACGCAGTATTTT. Its translation: CASSLASGGSDTQYF. The full variable domain, completed using reference TRBV11-2 and TRBJ2-3, is EAGVAQSPRYKIIEKRQSVAFWCNPISGHATLYWYQQILGQGPKLLIQFQNNGVVDDSQLPKDRFSAERLKGVDSTLKIQPAKLEDSAVYLCASSLASGGSDTQYFGPGTRLTVL.

This chain links TRBV28 with TRBJ2-1, with 11 nucleotides matching TRBD1. Per germline, CDR1 MDHEN and CDR2 SYDVKM. The CDR3 is 13 amino acids. V trimming: 10 bases; J trimming: 5 bases; junction bases outside the gene matches: 4. The CDR3 protein is CATGTGGNNEQFF. CDR3 DNA sequence: TGTGCCACCGGGACAGGGGGGAACAATGAGCAGTTCTTC.

The chain recombines TRBV7-9 with TRBJ2-3; tentative D call: TRBD2 (6 bases). Germline CDR1 SEHNR, CDR2 FQNEAQ (reference sequence). CDR3 length: 15 residues. Deletions cut 5 bases from V and 4 bases from J, with 16 bases between. CDR3 region: CASSQVRDSPDTQYF. CDR3 nucleotides: TGTGCCAGCAGCCAAGTCCGGGACTCTCCAGATACGCAGTATTTT.